This T cell receptor beta chain was sequenced in a study of T cells after yellow fever vaccination. This clonotype occurred many times. TCRdb itself ran the 5' RACE reads through MiXCR, one entry per CDR3 protein. Here the sample spans about 210,000 distinct CDR3 sequences, approximately 3.3% being singletons. The ends were cut back, 5 bases at V and 7 bases at J, with 24 bases in the middle. The length of the CDR3 is 15 residues. CDR1 is DFQATT, CDR2 SNEGSKA, per germline (reference sequence). This receptor was taken from a man aged 18 to 29 who received the YFV17D yellow fever vaccine. The sequences come from CD4+ T cells sorted from PBMCs, collected 10 days after the yellow fever booster vaccination. The V and J genes are TRBV20-1 and TRBJ2-7; a possible D gene is TRBD2 (5 bases). As DNA, the CDR3 is TGCAGTGCTGGACCATCGGCTACCATACGGGAAGAGCAGTACTTC. It codes for CSAGPSATIREEQYF.